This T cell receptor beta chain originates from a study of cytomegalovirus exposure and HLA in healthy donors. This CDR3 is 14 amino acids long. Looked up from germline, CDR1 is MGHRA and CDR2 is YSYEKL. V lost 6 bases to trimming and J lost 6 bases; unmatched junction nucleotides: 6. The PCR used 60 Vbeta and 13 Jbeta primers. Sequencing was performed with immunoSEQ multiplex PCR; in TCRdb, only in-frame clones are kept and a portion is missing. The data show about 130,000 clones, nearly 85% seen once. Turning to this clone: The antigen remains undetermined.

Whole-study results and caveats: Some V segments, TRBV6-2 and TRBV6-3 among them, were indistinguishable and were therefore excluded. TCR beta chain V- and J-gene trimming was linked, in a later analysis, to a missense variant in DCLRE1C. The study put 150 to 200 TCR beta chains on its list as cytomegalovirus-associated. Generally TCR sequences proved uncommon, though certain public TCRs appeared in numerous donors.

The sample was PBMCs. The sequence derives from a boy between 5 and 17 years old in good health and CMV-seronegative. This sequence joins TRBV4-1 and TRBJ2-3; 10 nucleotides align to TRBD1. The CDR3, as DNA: TGCGCCAGCAGGGGGACAGGGGACCTGGATACGCAGTATTTT. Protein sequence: CASRGTGDLDTQYF.